This T cell receptor beta chain was identified in a study of blood T cells in healthy people across ages. For the second PCR, which ran for about 6 to 11 cycles, a sample-barcoded 5' primer and a J-beta primer mix were used. A single record per CDR3 protein comes from TCRdb applying MiXCR to the 5' RACE reads. The table has fewer than 2 million distinct CDR3 sequences, 35% to 50% seen once. The CDR3 sequence is 14 residues long. V dropped 0 bases and J dropped 6 bases, with 11 bases sitting between them. The germline V gene encodes CDR1 SGDLS and CDR2 YYNGEE. V is TRBV9 and J is TRBJ2-3; D tentatively fits TRBD1 or TRBD2 (5 bases each). This TCR came from a human donor in good health. The specimen sequenced was blood. The CDR3 loop is CASSVVQAGDTQYF. The CDR3 nucleotides are TGTGCCAGCAGCGTAGTACAGGCGGGCGATACGCAGTATTTT.